The present T cell receptor beta chain was sequenced within a study of blood T cell repertoires in COVID-19. Overall study: The United States, Italy and Spain provided the acute and convalescent COVID-19 samples.

Germline V CDR1 and CDR2: KGHSH, LQKENI. The CDR3 runs to 15 residues. V was pared by 3 bases and J by 4 bases, with 4 bases of the junction left unmatched. This clone was recorded only once. Sequencing used immunoSEQ multiplex PCR; TCRdb keeps in-frame clones, though not all of them. Of about 220,000 clones in the sample, approximately 78% were seen once. V and J are TRBV18 and TRBJ2-1; 9 bases fit TRBD1. The source material was peripheral blood. The sequence came from a woman in her 70s with COVID-19, enrolled during active disease. CDR3 DNA: TGTGCCAGCTCACCGCTACAGGGGGCTTACAATGAGCAGTTCTTC. It is translated as CASSPLQGAYNEQFF. The whole variable domain, filled in from reference TRBV18 and TRBJ2-1, reads NAGVMQNPRHLVRRRGQEARLRCSPMKGHSHVYWYRQLPEEGLKFMVYLQKENIIDESGMPKERFSAEFPKEGPSILRIQQVVRGDSAAYFCASSPLQGAYNEQFFGPGTRLTVL.